This entry lists 6 T cell receptor beta chains sequenced from one sample in a study of shared clonotypes between healthy human individuals. Naive CD8 populations comprised CD45RO-negative cells positively selected for CCR7, excluding terminally differentiated effector memory CD45RA+ cells. Libraries were prepared by immunoSEQ multiplex PCR; TCRdb keeps only in-frame clonotypes and omits some of them. The table includes over 2 million clones, roughly 95% detected once. Sample: naive CD8+ T cells sorted from blood. The receptors were gathered from a man in his late teens or twenties in good health.

The chain recombines TRBV11-2 with TRBJ2-7, with 10 positions matching TRBD2. Germline V CDR1 and CDR2: SGHAT, FQNNGV. The junction had 10 bases not matched to a gene; V was cut back by 5 bases and J by 3 bases. There are 16 residues in the CDR3. The CDR3 is CASSIFEAGGFYEQYF. The CDR3 bases are TGTGCCAGCAGCATATTCGAAGCGGGAGGGTTCTACGAGCAGTACTTC.

The gene calls are TRBV11-2 and TRBJ1-1; D is ambiguous. The ends were cut back, 8 bases at V and 3 bases at J, with 7 bases in the middle. The CDR3 is 11 residues long. The germline V gene encodes CDR1 SGHAT and CDR2 FQNNGV. In nucleotides, the CDR3 is TGTGCCAGCGGCGGGGACACTGAAGCTTTCTTT. It is translated as CASGGDTEAFF.

The chain has TRBV7-8 and TRBJ2-7; TRBD1 aligns across 8 bases. The CDR3 has 14 amino acids. Trimming removed 1 base from V and 5 bases from J; junction bases left unmatched: 4. Germline CDR1 is SGHVS and CDR2 is FQNEAQ. This chain's CDR3 is CASSLGTGYDEQYF. CDR3 nucleotides: TGTGCCAGCAGCTTAGGGACAGGGTATGACGAGCAGTACTTC.

The CDR3 sequence is CASSYTLAGGDDEQFF. CDR3 bases: TGTGCCAGCAGTTACACCCTAGCGGGGGGTGACGATGAGCAGTTCTTC. The chain links TRBV6-6 to TRBJ2-1; 11 nucleotides align to TRBD2. Germline trimming cut 2 bases from V and 8 bases from J; bases unmatched to any gene: 8. This CDR3 contains 16 residues. Germline CDR1 and CDR2: MNHNY and SVGAGI (reference sequence).

In nucleotides, the CDR3 is TGCGCCAGCAGCCAAGTAGAGGGAAGCGGTTCCTACAATGAGCAGTTCTTC. Translating it yields CASSQVEGSGSYNEQFF. The rearrangement uses TRBV4-1 and TRBJ2-1, with a possible D match to TRBD2 (5 bases). CDR1 and CDR2 (germline): MGHRA, YSYEKL. The CDR3 covers 17 residues. Between the trimmed V and J ends, which lost 1 base and 1 base, there was a span of 14 bases.

The chain has TRBV27 and TRBJ2-7; 7 nucleotides match TRBD2. The CDR3 consists of 16 residues. CDR1 is MNHEY and CDR2 is SMNVEV in the germline V gene (reference sequence). V lost 5 bases, J lost 3 bases, and 13 bases stayed unmatched. The DNA for the CDR3 is TGTGCCAGCAGTCCGTCTTCCGGGACTACCAACTACGAGCAGTACTTC. As protein: CASSPSSGTTNYEQYF.